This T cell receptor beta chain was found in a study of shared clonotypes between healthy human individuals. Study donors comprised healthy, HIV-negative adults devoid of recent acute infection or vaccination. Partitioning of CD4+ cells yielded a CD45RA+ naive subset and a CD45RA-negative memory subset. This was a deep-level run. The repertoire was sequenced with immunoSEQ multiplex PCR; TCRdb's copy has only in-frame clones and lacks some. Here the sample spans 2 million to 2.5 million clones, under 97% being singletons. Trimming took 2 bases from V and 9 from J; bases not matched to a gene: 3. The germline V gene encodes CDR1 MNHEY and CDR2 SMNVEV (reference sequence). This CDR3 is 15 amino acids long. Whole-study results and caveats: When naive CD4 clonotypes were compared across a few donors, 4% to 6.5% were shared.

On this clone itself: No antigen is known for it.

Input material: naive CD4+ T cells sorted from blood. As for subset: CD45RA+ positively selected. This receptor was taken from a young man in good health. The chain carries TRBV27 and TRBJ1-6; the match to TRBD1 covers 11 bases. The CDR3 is CASSLGDRGFSPLHF. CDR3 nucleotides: TGTGCCAGCAGTTTAGGGGACAGGGGGTTTTCACCCCTCCACTTT.